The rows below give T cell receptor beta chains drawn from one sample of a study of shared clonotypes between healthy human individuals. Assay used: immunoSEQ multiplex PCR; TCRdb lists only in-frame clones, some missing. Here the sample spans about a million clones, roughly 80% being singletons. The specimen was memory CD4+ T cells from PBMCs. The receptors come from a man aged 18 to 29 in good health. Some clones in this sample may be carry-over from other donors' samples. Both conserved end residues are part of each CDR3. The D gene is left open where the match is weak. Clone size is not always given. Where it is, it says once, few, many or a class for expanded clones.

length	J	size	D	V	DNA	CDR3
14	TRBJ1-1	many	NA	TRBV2	TGTGCCAGCAGTGATCAGGGTGGGAGCACTGAAGCTTTCTTT	CASSDQGGSTEAFF
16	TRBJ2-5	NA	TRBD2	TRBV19	TGTGCCAGTAGTAAGAACCCTAGCGGCAAACAAGAGACCCAGTACTTC	CASSKNPSGKQETQYF
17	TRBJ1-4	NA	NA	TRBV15	TGTGCCACCAGCAGAGATTCTTTCTGGGACTCTAATGAAAAACTGTTTTTT	CATSRDSFWDSNEKLFF
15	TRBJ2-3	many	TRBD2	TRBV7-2	TGTGCCAGCAGCTTAGAACTAGCGGGAGGGCCAACGCAGTATTTT	CASSLELAGGPTQYF
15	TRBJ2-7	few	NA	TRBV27	TGTGCCAGCATCCCCCCCGGCGGGAAGTTCTACGAGCAGTACTTC	CASIPPGGKFYEQYF
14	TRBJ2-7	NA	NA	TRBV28	TGTGCCAGCAGTTTTTCTACAGGGATTTACGAGCAGTACTTC	CASSFSTGIYEQYF
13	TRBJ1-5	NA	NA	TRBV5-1	TGCGCCAGCAGTCAGGGTTTCGATCAGCCCCAGCATTTT	CASSQGFDQPQHF
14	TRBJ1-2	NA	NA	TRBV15	TGTGCCACCAGCAGAGCCGGACGGTCCTATGGCTACACCTTC	CATSRAGRSYGYTF
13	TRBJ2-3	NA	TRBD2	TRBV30	TGTGCCTGGACTAGCGGGCCCACAGATACGCAGTATTTT	CAWTSGPTDTQYF
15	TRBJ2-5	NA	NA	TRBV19	TGTGCCAGTAGTATAATGGCGGGCCCTCAAGAGACCCAGTACTTC	CASSIMAGPQETQYF
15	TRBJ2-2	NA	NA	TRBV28	TGTGCCAGCAGTTTTGGGGGGGCGCGGCCCGGGGAGCTGTTTTTT	CASSFGGARPGELFF
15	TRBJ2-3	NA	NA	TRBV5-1	TGCGCCAGCAGCTTGGGAGCCCCGGGAACAGATACGCAGTATTTT	CASSLGAPGTDTQYF
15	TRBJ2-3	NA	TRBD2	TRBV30	TGTGCCTGGAGCTCAGCGGGAGTAGGGATCAATACGCAGTATTTT	CAWSSAGVGINTQYF
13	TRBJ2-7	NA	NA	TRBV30	TGTGCCTGCCACGGGGACGGCTCCTACGAGCAGTACTTC	CACHGDGSYEQYF
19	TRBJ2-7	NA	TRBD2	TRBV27	TGTGCCAGCAGTTTGTTCCCCGATGGACTAGCGGTGACGGAGTTCGAGCAGTACTTC	CASSLFPDGLAVTEFEQYF
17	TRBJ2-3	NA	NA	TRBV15	TGTGCCACCAGCAGAGATAAAGAAACTAGCTTAGCGGATACGCAGTATTTT	CATSRDKETSLADTQYF
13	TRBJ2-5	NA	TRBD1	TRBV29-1	TGCAGCGTCGGACAGGGCACCAAAGAGACCCAGTACTTC	CSVGQGTKETQYF
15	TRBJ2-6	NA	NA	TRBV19	TGTGCCAGTAGTCGTCCTCGAATGGGAGCCAACGTCCTGACTTTC	CASSRPRMGANVLTF
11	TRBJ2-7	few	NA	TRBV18	TGTGCCAGCTCACCCGTCTACGAGCAGTACTTC	CASSPVYEQYF
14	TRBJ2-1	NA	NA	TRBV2	TGTGCCAGCAGTTGGGCGGAGTCCTACAATGAGCAGTTCTTC	CASSWAESYNEQFF
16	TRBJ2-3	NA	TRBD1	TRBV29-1	TGCAGCGTTGATAGGCAGGGGGCAGGGGGCACAGATACGCAGTATTTT	CSVDRQGAGGTDTQYF
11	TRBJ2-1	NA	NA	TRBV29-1	TGCAGCGTTGGAGGCTTGGATGAGCAGTTCTTC	CSVGGLDEQFF
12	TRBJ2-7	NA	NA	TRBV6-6	TGTGCCAGCAGTCTGGACGGACTGAAGCAGTACTTC	CASSLDGLKQYF
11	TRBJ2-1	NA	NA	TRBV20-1	TGCAGTGCTAGACACTACAATGAGCAGTTCTTC	CSARHYNEQFF
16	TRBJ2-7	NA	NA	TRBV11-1	TGTGCCAGCAGCCAGAGCTACAGGTTCTTCGGATACGAGCAGTACTTC	CASSQSYRFFGYEQYF
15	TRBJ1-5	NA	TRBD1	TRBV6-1	TGTGCCAGCAGACGGACAGGGACCCTGAATCAGCCCCAGCATTTT	CASRRTGTLNQPQHF
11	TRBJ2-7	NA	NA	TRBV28	TGTGCCAGCAGTCAAAGGTACGAGCAGTACTTC	CASSQRYEQYF
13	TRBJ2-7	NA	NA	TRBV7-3	TGTGCCAGCAGCGCCGGTGTCTCCTACGAGCAGTACTTC	CASSAGVSYEQYF
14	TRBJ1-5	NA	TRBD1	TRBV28	TGTGCCAGCAGTTCAACAGGGGCCAATCAGCCCCAGCATTTT	CASSSTGANQPQHF
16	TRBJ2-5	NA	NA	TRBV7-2	TGTGCCAGCAGCCTGGAACGTTACCAGGCCGGTGAGACCCAGTACTTC	CASSLERYQAGETQYF
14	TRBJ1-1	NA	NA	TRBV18	TGTGCCAGCTCACCACAATGGGAAAACACTGAAGCTTTCTTT	CASSPQWENTEAFF
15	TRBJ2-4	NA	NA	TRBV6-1	TGTGCCAGCAGTGATGGGGTTGGGGGCAAAAACATTCAGTACTTC	CASSDGVGGKNIQYF
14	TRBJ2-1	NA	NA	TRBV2	TGTGCCAGCAGTGGAGGGACCCGAGGCAATGAGCAGTTCTTC	CASSGGTRGNEQFF
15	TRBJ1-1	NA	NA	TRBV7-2	TGTGCCAGCAGCTTAGGCCAGGGGATGAACACTGAAGCTTTCTTT	CASSLGQGMNTEAFF
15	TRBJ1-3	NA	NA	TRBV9	TGTGCCAGCAGCCTTTCAGGGGAGCCCGGAAACACCATATATTTT	CASSLSGEPGNTIYF
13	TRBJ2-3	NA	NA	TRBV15	TGTGCCACCAGCAGAGATAAGCGGGATACGCAGTATTTT	CATSRDKRDTQYF
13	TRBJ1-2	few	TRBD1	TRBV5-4	TGTGCCAGCAGCGATGACAGGGAGAGTGGCTACACCTTC	CASSDDRESGYTF
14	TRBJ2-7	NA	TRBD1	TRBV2	TGTGCCAGCAGTCAGGGGGTAGGAACCTACGAGCAGTACTTC	CASSQGVGTYEQYF
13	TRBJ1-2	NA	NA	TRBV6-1	TGTGCCAGCAGCCCCACCTTGACAGATGGCTACACCTTC	CASSPTLTDGYTF
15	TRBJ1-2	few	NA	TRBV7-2	TGTGCCAACAGCCCCCGCCCAGGGTCTAGCTATGGCTACACCTTC	CANSPRPGSSYGYTF
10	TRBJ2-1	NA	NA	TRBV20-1	TGCAGTGCGGGGGACAATGAGCAGTTCTTC	CSAGDNEQFF
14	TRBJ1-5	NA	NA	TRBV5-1	TGCGCCAGCAGTCCGGGGACCGAGGATCAGCCCCAGCATTTT	CASSPGTEDQPQHF
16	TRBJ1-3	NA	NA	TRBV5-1	TGCGCCAGCAGCTTGTGGGGAACACAGCCTGGGGACACCATATATTTT	CASSLWGTQPGDTIYF
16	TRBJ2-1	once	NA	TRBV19	TGTGCCAGTAGTATGCCCCGGCTGGGCGCCTACAATGAGCAGTTCTTC	CASSMPRLGAYNEQFF
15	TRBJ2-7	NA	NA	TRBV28	TGTGCTAGCAGTTTATCGGGAGTCCTGGTCCACGAGCAGTACTTC	CASSLSGVLVHEQYF
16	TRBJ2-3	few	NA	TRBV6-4	TGTGCCAGCAGTATGTCCGGGACCCGGCCAACAGATACGCAGTATTTT	CASSMSGTRPTDTQYF
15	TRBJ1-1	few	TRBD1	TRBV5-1	TGCGCCAGCAGCCGGGACAGGGGCGCGGGAACTGAAGCTTTCTTT	CASSRDRGAGTEAFF
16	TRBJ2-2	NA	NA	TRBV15	TGTGCCACCAGCAGAGGCATCCACTTGAACACCGGGGAGCTGTTTTTT	CATSRGIHLNTGELFF
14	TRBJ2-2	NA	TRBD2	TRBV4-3	TGCGCCAGCAGCCACGGACTAGGACCCGGGGAGCTGTTTTTT	CASSHGLGPGELFF
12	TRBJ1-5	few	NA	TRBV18	TGTGCCAGCTCAGGCCCTGATCAGCCCCAGCATTTT	CASSGPDQPQHF
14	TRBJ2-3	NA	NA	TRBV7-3	TGTGCCAGCAGCTTAAGCCCCCCTACGGATACGCAGTATTTT	CASSLSPPTDTQYF
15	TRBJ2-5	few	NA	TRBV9	TGTGCCAGCAACGTTCTCGGGATGGGTGAAGAGACCCAGTACTTC	CASNVLGMGEETQYF
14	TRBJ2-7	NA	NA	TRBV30	TGTGCCTGGACCCTAAGGGGAACAGCCTACGAGCAGTACTTC	CAWTLRGTAYEQYF
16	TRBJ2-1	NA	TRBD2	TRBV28	TGTGCCAGCAGTTTTTTTGAGCGGGAGTCTCTCCATGAGCAGTTCTTC	CASSFFERESLHEQFF
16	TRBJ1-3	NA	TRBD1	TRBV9	TGTGCCAGCAGCGTAGGGTCGACAGGGGGCAAAAACACCATATATTTT	CASSVGSTGGKNTIYF
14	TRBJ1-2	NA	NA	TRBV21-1	TGTGCCAGCCCTACGGTAACAGCTAACTATGGCTACACCTTC	CASPTVTANYGYTF
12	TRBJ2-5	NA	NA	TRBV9	TGTGCCAGCAGCAGACAGGAGGAGACCCAGTACTTC	CASSRQEETQYF
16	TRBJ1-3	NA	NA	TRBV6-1	TGTGCCAGCAGTGTAAACAGGGCGGTTGGGGGAAACACCATATATTTT	CASSVNRAVGGNTIYF
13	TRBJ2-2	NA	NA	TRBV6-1	TGTGCCAGCAGAAACCCAGGGGCCGGGGAGCTGTTTTTT	CASRNPGAGELFF
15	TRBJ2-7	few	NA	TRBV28	TGTGCCAGCAGTTTATCTACTAGCTTGAGGGCCGAGCAGTACTTC	CASSLSTSLRAEQYF